These T cell receptor beta chains were read from a single sample in a study of beta chain features in type 1 diabetes. TCRdb's table, derived via immunoSEQ multiplex PCR, lists solely in-frame clones and lacks some. In the table there are 300,000 to 450,000 clones, around 12% of which are singletons. Source material: naive CD4+ T cells from blood. These receptors were collected from a woman under 30 with type 1 diabetes. The CDR3 runs from the conserved cysteine through the conserved F or W. D genes are given only for firm matches. Clone size is not always given. Where it is, it says once, few, many or a class for expanded clones.

D gene,clone size,J gene,V gene,CDR3 DNA,CDR3 protein
-,few,TRBJ2-4,TRBV19,TGTGCCAGTTCAACTAGTTTAGCCAAAAACATTCAGTACTTC,CASSTSLAKNIQYF
-,few,TRBJ2-1,TRBV6-1,TGTGCCAGCAGCCAGGACTTGATCAATGAGCAGTTCTTC,CASSQDLINEQFF
-,few,TRBJ2-2,TRBV25-1,TGTGCCAGCAGTTCAACCGGGGATTACACCGGGGAGCTGTTTTTT,CASSSTGDYTGELFF
-,few,TRBJ2-1,TRBV2,TGTGCCAGCACTTACTTCGGCTCCTACAATGAGCAGTTCTTC,CASTYFGSYNEQFF
-,-,TRBJ1-5,TRBV7-2,TGTGCCAGCAGCGGGGGGGGTAAAGGAGAGCAGCCCCAGCATTTT,CASSGGGKGEQPQHF
TRBD1,-,TRBJ1-5,TRBV7-2,TGTGCCAGCAGTCCTACAGGGGATCAGCCCCAGCATTTT,CASSPTGDQPQHF
-,few,TRBJ2-1,TRBV5-4,TGTGCCAGCAGCTTCGGCGGGGACTACAATGAGCAGTTCTTC,CASSFGGDYNEQFF
TRBD1,-,TRBJ2-2,TRBV2,TGTGCCAGCAGTGGGACAGGGAGAGCCACCGGGGAGCTGTTTTTT,CASSGTGRATGELFF
TRBD1,-,TRBJ1-2,TRBV4-3,TGCGCCAGCAGCCAGGCGACAGGGAGCGGCTATGGCTACACCTTC,CASSQATGSGYGYTF
TRBD1,-,TRBJ2-7,TRBV27,TGTGCCAGCAGTTTCGGGACAGGGGGCTACGAGCAGTACTTC,CASSFGTGGYEQYF
TRBD1,-,TRBJ1-5,TRBV23-1,TGCGCCAGCAGACGGACAGGGGATCAGCCCCAGCATTTT,CASRRTGDQPQHF
-,few,TRBJ1-5,TRBV28,TGTGCCAGCAGCTTCGGGTATAGCAATCAGCCCCAGCATTTT,CASSFGYSNQPQHF